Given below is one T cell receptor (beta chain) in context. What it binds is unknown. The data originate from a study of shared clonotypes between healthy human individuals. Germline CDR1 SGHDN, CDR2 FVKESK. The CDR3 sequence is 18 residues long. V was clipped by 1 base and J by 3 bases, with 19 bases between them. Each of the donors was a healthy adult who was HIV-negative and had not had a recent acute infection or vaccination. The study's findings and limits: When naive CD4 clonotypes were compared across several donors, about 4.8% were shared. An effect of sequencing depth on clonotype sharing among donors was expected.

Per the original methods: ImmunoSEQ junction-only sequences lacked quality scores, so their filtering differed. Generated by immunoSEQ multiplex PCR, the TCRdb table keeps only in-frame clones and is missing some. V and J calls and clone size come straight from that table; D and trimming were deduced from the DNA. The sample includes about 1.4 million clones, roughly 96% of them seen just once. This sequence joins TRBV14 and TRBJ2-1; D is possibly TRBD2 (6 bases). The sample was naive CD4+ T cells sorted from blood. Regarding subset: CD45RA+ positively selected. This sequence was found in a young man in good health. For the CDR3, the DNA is TGTGCCAGCAGCCAAGGGGGCCCGACTAGGCCCCTCTACAATGAGCAGTTCTTC. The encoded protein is CASSQGGPTRPLYNEQFF. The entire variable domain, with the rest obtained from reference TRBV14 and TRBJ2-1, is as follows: EAGVTQFPSHSVIEKGQTVTLRCDPISGHDNLYWYRRVMGKEIKFLLHFVKESKQDESGMPNNRFLAERTGGTYSTLKVQPAELEDSGVYFCASSQGGPTRPLYNEQFFGPGTRLTVL.